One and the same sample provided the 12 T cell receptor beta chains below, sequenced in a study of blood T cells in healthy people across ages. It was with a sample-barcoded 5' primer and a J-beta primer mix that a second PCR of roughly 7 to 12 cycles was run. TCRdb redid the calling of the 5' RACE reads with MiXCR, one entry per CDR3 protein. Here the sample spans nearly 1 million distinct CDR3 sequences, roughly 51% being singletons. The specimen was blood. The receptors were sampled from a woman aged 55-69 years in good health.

The CDR3 protein is CASSWGLGLVQETQYF. Here the CDR3 DNA reads TGTGCCAGCAGCTGGGGACTCGGACTAGTACAAGAGACCCAGTACTTC. The rearrangement joins TRBV11-1 to TRBJ2-5; 7 nucleotides agree with TRBD2. The CDR3 runs to 16 residues. Germline CDR1 is SGHAT and CDR2 is FQDESV (reference sequence). Losses at the gene ends were 4 bases for V and 2 bases for J; bases not matched to a gene: 10.

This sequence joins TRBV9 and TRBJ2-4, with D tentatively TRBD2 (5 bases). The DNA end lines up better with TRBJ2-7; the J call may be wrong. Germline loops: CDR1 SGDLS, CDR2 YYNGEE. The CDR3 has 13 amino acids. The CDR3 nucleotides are TGTGCCAGCAGCGTAGTGCAAGGGAGCGAGCAGTACTTC. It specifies CASSVVQGSEQYF.

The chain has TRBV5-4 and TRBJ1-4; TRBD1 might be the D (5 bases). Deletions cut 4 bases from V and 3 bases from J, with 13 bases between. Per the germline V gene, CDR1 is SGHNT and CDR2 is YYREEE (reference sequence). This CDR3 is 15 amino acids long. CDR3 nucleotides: TGTGCCAGCAGCGCCCGGGACGGGGCTAATGAAAAACTGTTTTTT. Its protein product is CASSARDGANEKLFF.

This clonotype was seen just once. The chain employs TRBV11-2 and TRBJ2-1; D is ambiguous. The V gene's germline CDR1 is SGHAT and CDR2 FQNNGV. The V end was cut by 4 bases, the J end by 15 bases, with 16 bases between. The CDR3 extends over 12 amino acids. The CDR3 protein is CASSSSGAMRFF. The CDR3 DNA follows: TGTGCCAGCAGCTCCTCAGGCGCAATGAGGTTCTTC.

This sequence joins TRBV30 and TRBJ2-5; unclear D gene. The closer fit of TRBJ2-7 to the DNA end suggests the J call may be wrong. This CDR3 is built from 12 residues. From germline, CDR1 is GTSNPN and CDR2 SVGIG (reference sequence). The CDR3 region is CAWIGNHYEQYF. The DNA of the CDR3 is TGTGCCTGGATAGGGAACCACTACGAGCAGTACTTC.

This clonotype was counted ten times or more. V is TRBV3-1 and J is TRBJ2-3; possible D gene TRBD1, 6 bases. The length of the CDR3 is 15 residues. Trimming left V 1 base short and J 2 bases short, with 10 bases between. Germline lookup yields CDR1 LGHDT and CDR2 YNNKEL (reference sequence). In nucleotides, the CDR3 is TGTGCCAGCAGCCAAGCTACAGGGTTCACAGATACGCAGTATTTT. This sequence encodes CASSQATGFTDTQYF.

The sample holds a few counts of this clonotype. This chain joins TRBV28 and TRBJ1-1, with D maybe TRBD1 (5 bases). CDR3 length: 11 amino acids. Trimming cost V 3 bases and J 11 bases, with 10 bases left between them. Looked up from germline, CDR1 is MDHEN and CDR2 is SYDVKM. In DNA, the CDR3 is TGTGCCAGCAGTTTCGGGTGGGGGGCTTTCTTT. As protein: CASSFGWGAFF.

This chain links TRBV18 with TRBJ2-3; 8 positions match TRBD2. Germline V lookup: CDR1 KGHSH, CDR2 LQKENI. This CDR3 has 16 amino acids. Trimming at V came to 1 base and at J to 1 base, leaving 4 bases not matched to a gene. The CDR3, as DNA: TGTGCCAGCTCACCACTCGGGACTAGTGGCACAGATACGCAGTATTTT. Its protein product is CASSPLGTSGTDTQYF. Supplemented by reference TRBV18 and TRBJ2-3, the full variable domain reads NAGVMQNPRHLVRRRGQEARLRCSPMKGHSHVYWYRQLPEEGLKFMVYLQKENIIDESGMPKERFSAEFPKEGPSILRIQQVVRGDSAAYFCASSPLGTSGTDTQYFGPGTRLTVL.

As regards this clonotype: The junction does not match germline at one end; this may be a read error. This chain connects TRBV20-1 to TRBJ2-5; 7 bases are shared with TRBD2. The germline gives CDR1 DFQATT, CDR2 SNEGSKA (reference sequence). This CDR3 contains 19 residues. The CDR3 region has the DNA TGCGGTGCTAGCGTGAGCCTAGGCGGGAGTGAATTCAGGAAAGAGACCCAGTACTTC. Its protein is CGASVSLGGSEFRKETQYF.

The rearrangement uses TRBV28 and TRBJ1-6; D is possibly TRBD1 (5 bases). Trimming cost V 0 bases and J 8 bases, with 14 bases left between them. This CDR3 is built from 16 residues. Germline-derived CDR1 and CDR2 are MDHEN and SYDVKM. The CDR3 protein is CASSLWNGRVDSPLHF. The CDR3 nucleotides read TGTGCCAGCAGTTTATGGAATGGCAGGGTGGATTCACCCCTCCACTTT.

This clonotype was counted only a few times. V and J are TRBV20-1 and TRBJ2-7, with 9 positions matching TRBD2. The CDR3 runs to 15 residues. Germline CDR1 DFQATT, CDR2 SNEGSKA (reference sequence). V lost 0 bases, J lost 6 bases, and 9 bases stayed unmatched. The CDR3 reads CSARDAASGMGEQYF. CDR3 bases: TGCAGTGCTAGAGATGCCGCTAGCGGGATGGGCGAGCAGTACTTC.

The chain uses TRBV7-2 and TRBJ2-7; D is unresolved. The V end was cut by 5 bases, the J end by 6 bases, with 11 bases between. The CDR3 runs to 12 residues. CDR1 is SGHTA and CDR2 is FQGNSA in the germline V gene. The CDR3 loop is CASSLQVPEQYF. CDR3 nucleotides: TGTGCCAGCAGCCTCCAGGTCCCCGAGCAGTACTTC.